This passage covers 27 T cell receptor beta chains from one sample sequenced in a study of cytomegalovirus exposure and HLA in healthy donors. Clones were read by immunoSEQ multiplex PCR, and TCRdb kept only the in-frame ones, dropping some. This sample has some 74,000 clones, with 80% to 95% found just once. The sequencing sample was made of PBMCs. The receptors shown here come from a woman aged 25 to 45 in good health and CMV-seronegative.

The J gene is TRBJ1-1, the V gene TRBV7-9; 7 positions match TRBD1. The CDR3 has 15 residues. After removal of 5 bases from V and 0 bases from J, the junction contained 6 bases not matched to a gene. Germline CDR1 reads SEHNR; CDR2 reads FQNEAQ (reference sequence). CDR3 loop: CASSPWDSMNTEAFF. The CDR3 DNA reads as TGTGCCAGCAGCCCGTGGGACAGTATGAACACTGAAGCTTTCTTT.

This chain's CDR3 is CASSLPSRAGGGKEKLFF. The CDR3 DNA sequence: TGTGCCAGCTCACTTCCAAGCCGGGCCGGAGGAGGGAAGGAAAAACTGTTTTTT. The chain employs TRBV18 and TRBJ1-4; D is undetermined. In germline, CDR1 is KGHSH, CDR2 LQKENI. Trimming took 4 bases from V and 8 from J, leaving 26 bases between them. This CDR3 comprises 18 residues.

CDR3 DNA sequence: TGTGCCAGCAGCTTAGACCCCGGGAGTCTGAGTGGCTACACCTTC. This sequence encodes CASSLDPGSLSGYTF. The V call is TRBV7-6, the J call TRBJ1-2; D uncertain. Trimming left V 1 base short and J 7 bases short, with 16 bases between. The CDR3 consists of 15 residues. Germline loops: CDR1 SGHVS, CDR2 FNYEAQ.

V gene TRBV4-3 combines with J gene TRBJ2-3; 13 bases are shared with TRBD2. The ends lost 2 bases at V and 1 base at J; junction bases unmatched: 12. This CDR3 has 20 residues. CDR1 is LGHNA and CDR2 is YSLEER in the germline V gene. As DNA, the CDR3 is TGCGCCAGCAGCCAATTTTTCGGACTAGCGGGGGAGGTCCGCACAGATACGCAGTATTTT. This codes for CASSQFFGLAGEVRTDTQYF.

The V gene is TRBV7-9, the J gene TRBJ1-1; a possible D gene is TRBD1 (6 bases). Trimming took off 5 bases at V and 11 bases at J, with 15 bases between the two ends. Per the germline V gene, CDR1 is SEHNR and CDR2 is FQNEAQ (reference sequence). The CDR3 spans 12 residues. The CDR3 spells CASSLSQGVAFF. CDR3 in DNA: TGTGCCAGCAGCCTATCACAGGGAGTCGCTTTCTTT. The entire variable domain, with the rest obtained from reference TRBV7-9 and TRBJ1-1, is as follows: DTGVSQNPRHKITKRGQNVTFRCDPISEHNRLYWYRQTLGQGPEFLTYFQNEAQLEKSRLLSDRFSAERPKGSFSTLEIQRTEQGDSAMYLCASSLSQGVAFFGQGTRLTVV.

The CDR3 here is CASSFETGKIGQYF. CDR3 sequence (DNA): TGCGCCAGCAGCTTCGAGACAGGGAAAATCGGGCAGTACTTC. The V gene is TRBV5-1, the J gene TRBJ2-7; 7 nucleotides match TRBD1. Germline trimming cut 2 bases from V and 9 bases from J; bases unmatched to any gene: 11. This CDR3 contains 14 residues. Per germline, CDR1 SGHRS and CDR2 YFSETQ.

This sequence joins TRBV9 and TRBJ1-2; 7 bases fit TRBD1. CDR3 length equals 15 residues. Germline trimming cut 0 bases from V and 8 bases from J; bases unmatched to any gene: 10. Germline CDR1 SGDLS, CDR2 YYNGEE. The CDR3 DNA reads TGTGCCAGCAGCGTAGGGGCAGGGGGGTCTCAGGGCTACACCTTC. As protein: CASSVGAGGSQGYTF. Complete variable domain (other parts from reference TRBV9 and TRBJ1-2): DSGVTQTPKHLITATGQRVTLRCSPRSGDLSVYWYQQSLDQGLQFLIQYYNGEERAKGNILERFSAQQFPDLHSELNLSSLELGDSALYFCASSVGAGGSQGYTFGSGTRLTVV.

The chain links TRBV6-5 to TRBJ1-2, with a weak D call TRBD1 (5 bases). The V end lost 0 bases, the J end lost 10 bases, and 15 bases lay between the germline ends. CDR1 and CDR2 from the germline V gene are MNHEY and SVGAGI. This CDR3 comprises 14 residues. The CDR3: CASSYSRRGEDYTF. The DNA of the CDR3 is TGTGCCAGCAGTTACTCGCGGAGAGGGGAGGACTACACCTTC.

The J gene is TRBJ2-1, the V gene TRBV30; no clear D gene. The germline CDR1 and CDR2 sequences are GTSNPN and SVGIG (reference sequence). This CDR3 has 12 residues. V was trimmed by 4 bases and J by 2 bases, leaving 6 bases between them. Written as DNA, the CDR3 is TGTGCCTGGAAGTCAGCCTACAATGAGCAGTTCTTC. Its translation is CAWKSAYNEQFF.

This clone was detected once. The CDR3 sequence: CASSQGAVGQSSYEQYF. CDR3 DNA sequence: TGCGCCAGCAGCCAAGGGGCCGTCGGTCAAAGCTCCTACGAGCAGTACTTC. The chain carries TRBV4-1 and TRBJ2-7; D is undetermined. V lost 1 base and J 0 bases, leaving 16 bases between the germline ends. Per the germline V gene, CDR1 is MGHRA and CDR2 is YSYEKL. The CDR3 has 17 residues.

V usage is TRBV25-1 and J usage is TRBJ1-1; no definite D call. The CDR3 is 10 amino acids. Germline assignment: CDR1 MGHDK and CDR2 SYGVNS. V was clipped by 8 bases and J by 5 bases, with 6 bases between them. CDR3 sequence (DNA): TGTGCCAGCGCCGAGACTGAAGCTTTCTTT. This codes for CASAETEAFF.

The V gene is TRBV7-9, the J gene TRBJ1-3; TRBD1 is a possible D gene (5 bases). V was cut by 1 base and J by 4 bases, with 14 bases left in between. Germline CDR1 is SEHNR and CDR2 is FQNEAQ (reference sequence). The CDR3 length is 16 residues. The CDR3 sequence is CASSLVGVGSGNTIYF. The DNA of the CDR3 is TGTGCCAGCAGCTTAGTAGGGGTTGGATCCGGAAACACCATATATTTT.

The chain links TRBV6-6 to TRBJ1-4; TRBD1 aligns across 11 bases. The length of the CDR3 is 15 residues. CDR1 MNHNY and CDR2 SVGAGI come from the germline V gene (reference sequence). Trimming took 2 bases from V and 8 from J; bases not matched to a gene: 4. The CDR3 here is CASSYRTGGSEKLFF. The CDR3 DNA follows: TGTGCCAGCAGTTACCGGACAGGGGGCAGCGAAAAACTGTTTTTT.

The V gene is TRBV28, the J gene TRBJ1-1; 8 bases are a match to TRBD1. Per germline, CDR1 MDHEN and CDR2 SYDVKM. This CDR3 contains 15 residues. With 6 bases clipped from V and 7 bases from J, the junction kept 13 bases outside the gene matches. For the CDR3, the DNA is TGTGCCAGCAGCTCCCTCGGACAGGGTCGTCTTGAAGCTTTCTTT. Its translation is CASSSLGQGRLEAFF.

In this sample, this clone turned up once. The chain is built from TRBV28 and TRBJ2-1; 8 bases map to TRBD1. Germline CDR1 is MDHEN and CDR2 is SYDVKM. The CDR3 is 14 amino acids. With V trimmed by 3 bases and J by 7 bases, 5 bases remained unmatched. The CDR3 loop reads CASSFWQGANEQFF. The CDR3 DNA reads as TGTGCCAGCAGTTTTTGGCAGGGGGCGAATGAGCAGTTCTTC.

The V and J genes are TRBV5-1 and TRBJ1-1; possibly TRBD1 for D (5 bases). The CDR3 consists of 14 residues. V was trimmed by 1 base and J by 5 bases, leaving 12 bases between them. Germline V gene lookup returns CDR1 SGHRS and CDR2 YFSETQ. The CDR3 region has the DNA TGCGCCAGCAGCTTGAAAGGGGAACTTACTGAAGCTTTCTTT. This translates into CASSLKGELTEAFF.

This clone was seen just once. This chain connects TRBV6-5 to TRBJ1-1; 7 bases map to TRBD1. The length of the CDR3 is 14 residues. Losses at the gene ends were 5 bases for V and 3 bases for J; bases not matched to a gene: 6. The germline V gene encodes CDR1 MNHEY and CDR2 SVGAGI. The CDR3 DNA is TGTGCCAGCAGTAACCGGGACAGTTACACTGAAGCTTTCTTT. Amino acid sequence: CASSNRDSYTEAFF.

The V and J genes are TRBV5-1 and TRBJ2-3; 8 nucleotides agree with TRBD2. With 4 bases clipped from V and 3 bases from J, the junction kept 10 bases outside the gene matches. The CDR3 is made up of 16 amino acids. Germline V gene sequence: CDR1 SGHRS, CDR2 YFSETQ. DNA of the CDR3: TGCGCCAGCAGCCCGGACCTTAGCGGGGCTACAGATACGCAGTATTTT. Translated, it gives CASSPDLSGATDTQYF.

Here the CDR3 DNA reads TGTGCCAGCAGCAGCGGGTTTAACTATGGCTACACCTTC. It yields the protein CASSSGFNYGYTF. V gene TRBV9 combines with J gene TRBJ1-2, with D hard to call. CDR3 length: 13 residues. CDR1 is SGDLS and CDR2 is YYNGEE in the germline V gene. Deletions cut 4 bases from V and 1 base from J, with 8 bases between. Full variable domain (rest looked up from reference TRBV9 and TRBJ1-2): DSGVTQTPKHLITATGQRVTLRCSPRSGDLSVYWYQQSLDQGLQFLIQYYNGEERAKGNILERFSAQQFPDLHSELNLSSLELGDSALYFCASSSGFNYGYTFGSGTRLTVV.

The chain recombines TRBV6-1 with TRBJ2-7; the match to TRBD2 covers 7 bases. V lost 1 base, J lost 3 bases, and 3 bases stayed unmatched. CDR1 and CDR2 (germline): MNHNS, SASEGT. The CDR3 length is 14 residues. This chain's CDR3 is CASSEDASGYEQYF. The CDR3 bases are TGTGCCAGCAGTGAAGATGCTAGCGGCTACGAGCAGTACTTC.

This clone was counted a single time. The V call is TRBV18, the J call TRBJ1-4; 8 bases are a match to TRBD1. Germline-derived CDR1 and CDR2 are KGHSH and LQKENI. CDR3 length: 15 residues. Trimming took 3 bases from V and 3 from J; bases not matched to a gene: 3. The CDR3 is CASSPLQGANEKLFF. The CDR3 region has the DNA TGTGCCAGCTCACCCCTACAGGGGGCTAATGAAAAACTGTTTTTT.

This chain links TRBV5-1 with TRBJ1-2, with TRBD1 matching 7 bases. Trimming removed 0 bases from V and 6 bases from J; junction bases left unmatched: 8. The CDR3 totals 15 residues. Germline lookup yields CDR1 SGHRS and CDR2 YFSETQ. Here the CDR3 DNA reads TGCGCCAGCAGCTTGGGACAGGGTTTTTTCGATGGCTACACCTTC. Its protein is CASSLGQGFFDGYTF.

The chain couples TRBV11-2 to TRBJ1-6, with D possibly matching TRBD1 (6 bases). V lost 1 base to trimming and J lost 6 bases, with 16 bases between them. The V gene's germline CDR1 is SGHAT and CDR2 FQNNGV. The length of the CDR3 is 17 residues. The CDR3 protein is CASSLVNTGTPNSPLHF. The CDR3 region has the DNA TGTGCCAGCAGCTTAGTCAACACCGGGACACCTAATTCACCCCTCCACTTT.

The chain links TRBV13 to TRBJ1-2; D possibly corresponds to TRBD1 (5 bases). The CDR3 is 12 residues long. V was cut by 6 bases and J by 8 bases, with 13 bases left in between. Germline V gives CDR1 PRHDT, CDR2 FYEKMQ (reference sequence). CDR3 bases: TGTGCCAGCAGACTCCAGGGCGGAGGCTACACCTTC. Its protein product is CASRLQGGGYTF.

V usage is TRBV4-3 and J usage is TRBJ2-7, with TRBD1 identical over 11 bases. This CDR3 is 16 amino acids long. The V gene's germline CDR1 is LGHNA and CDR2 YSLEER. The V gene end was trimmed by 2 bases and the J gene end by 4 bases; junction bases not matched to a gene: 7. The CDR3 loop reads CASSQFPDRGRYEQYF. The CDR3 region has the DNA TGCGCCAGCAGCCAATTTCCGGACAGGGGGCGGTACGAGCAGTACTTC.

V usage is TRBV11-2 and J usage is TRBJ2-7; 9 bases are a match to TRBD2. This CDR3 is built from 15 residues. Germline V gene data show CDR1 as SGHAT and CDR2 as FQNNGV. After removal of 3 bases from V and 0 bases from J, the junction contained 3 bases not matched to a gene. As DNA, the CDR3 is TGTGCCAGCAGCTTCGTTAGCGGGAGCTCCTACGAGCAGTACTTC. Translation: CASSFVSGSSYEQYF.

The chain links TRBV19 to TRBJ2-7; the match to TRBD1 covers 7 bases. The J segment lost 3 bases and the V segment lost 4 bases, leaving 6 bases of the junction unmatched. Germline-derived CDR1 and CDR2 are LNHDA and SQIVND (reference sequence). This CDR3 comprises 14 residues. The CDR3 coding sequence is TGTGCCAGTAGTACACAGGGGACGCTCTACGAGCAGTACTTC. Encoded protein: CASSTQGTLYEQYF. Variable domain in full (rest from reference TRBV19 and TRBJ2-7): DGGITQSPKYLFRKEGQNVTLSCEQNLNHDAMYWYRQDPGQGLRLIYYSQIVNDFQKGDIAEGYSVSREKKESFPLTVTSAQKNPTAFYLCASSTQGTLYEQYFGPGTRLTVT.